This TCR beta chain originates from a study of CD8 T cells in Susac syndrome. Random-hexamer reverse transcription was applied to roughly 0.45 to 1 ug RNA. TCRdb re-derived calls from the immunoSEQ multiplex PCR reads in MiXCR, one entry per CDR3 protein. The sample carries about 76,000 distinct CDR3 sequences, over 85% recorded once. Study-level findings and limits: CD8+ clonal expansion in Susac was maximal in TEMRA cells and in active patients.

To note about this clonotype: No antigen is known for it.

Germline V lookup: CDR1 SGHDT, CDR2 YYEEEE. The germline V and J ends were trimmed by 1 base and 5 bases, with 4 bases remaining between them. The CDR3 has 12 amino acids. The chain recombines TRBV5-6 with TRBJ2-1, with D unresolved. The sequenced material came from CD8+ T cells from PBMCs. This receptor was taken from a human donor with Susac syndrome. CDR3 DNA: TGTGCCAGCAGCTTGACGGACAATGAGCAGTTCTTC. This translates into CASSLTDNEQFF.